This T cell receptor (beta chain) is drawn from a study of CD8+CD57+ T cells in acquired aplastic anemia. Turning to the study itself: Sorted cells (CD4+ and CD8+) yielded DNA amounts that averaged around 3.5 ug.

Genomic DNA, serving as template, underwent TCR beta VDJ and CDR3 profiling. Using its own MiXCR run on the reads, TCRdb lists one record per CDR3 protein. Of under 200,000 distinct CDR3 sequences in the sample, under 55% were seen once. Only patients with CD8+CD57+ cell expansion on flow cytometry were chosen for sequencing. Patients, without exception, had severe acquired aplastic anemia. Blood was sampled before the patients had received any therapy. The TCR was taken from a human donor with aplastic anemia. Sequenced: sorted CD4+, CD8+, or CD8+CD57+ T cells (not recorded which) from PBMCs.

In DNA form, the CDR3 reads TGCAGCGTTGATTTGGCTCCGGGCATCTACAATGAGCAGTTCTTC. Residues: CSVDLAPGIYNEQFF. V usage is TRBV29-1 and J usage is TRBJ2-1; D call uncertain. CDR3 length: 15 residues. V was trimmed by 3 bases and J by 3 bases, leaving 15 bases between them. In germline, CDR1 is SQVTM, CDR2 ANQGSEA.